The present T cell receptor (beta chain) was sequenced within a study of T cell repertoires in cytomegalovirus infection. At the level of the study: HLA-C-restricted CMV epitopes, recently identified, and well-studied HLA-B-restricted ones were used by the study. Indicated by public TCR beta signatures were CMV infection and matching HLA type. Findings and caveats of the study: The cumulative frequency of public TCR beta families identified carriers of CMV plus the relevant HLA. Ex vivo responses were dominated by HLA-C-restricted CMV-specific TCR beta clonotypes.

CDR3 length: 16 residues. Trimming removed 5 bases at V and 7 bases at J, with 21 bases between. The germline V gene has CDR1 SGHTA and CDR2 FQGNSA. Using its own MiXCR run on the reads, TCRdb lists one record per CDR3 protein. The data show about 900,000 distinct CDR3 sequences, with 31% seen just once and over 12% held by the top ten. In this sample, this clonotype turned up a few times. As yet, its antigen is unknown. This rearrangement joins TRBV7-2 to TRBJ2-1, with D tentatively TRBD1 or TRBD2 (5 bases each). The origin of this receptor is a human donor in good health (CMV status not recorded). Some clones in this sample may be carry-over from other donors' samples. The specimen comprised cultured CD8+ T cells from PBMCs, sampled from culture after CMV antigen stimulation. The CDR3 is CASSPEGKGDINEQFF. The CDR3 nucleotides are TGTGCCAGCAGCCCTGAGGGGAAGGGTGACATAAATGAGCAGTTCTTC.